This entry lists 27 T cell receptor beta chains sequenced from one sample in a study of blood T cells in healthy people across ages. For the second PCR, which ran for roughly 6 to 12 cycles, a sample-barcoded 5' primer and a J-beta primer mix were used. TCRdb independently ran MiXCR on the 5' RACE reads; one entry per CDR3 protein. Found here are 700,000 to 950,000 distinct CDR3 sequences, about 62% of them singletons; the top ten hold approximately 23%. The sequenced sample consisted of blood. These receptors were collected from a man aged 25 to 45 in good health.

V is TRBV12-3 or TRBV12-4 and J is TRBJ1-5, with 7 bases lining up with TRBD1. This CDR3 has 15 residues. V was clipped by 0 bases and J by 7 bases; unmatched bases: 6. The CDR3 DNA reads as TGTGCCAGCAGTTTAGCCTACAGGGGAGGGCAGCCCCAGCATTTT. Its protein product is CASSLAYRGGQPQHF.

This clonotype was counted between two and nine times. The V gene is TRBV12-3 or TRBV12-4, the J gene TRBJ2-4, with D hard to call. The end of the DNA fits TRBJ2-7 better, so the J call may be wrong. The CDR3 has 13 amino acids. The CDR3 region is CASSFVVADEQYF. The CDR3 coding sequence is TGTGCCAGCAGTTTTGTAGTAGCCGACGAGCAGTACTTC.

A few counts support this clonotype. The chain combines TRBV12-3 or TRBV12-4 with TRBJ2-7; D is perhaps TRBD1 or TRBD2 (5 bases each). Deletions cut 5 bases from V and 1 base from J, with 21 bases between. The CDR3 loop spans 17 amino acids. CDR3 DNA sequence: TGTGCCAGCAGTCCCCCGCCGGACTGGGGCGGGTCCTACGAGCAGTACTTC. It codes for CASSPPPDWGGSYEQYF.

The chain joins TRBV27 to TRBJ2-1, with D possibly matching TRBD2 (5 bases). The CDR3 length is 14 residues. Germline CDR1 is MNHEY and CDR2 is SMNVEV (reference sequence). The germline V and J ends were trimmed by 8 bases and 3 bases, with 14 bases remaining between them. The CDR3 DNA sequence: TGTGCCAGCCGGAGGCAGGAGTACTACAATGAGCAGTTCTTC. It codes for CASRRQEYYNEQFF.

The V gene is TRBV4-3, the J gene TRBJ2-5; D gene uncertain. In germline, CDR1 is LGHNA, CDR2 YSLEER. The CDR3 length is 13 residues. Trimming took 2 bases from V and 5 from J, leaving 9 bases between them. CDR3 protein: CASSQIIGETQYF. The CDR3 DNA reads as TGCGCCAGCAGCCAAATAATCGGGGAGACCCAGTACTTC.

V usage is TRBV6-2 or TRBV6-3 and J usage is TRBJ1-2, with a tentative D call TRBD1 (6 bases). V shed 11 bases and J shed 4 bases, with 20 bases lying between them. There are 14 residues in the CDR3. Germline CDR1 is MNHEY and CDR2 is SVGEGT. The CDR3 here is CAVRGGGSPYGYTF. The DNA of the CDR3 is TGTGCCGTCAGAGGAGGGGGGAGCCCCTATGGCTACACCTTC.

V usage is TRBV25-1 and J usage is TRBJ1-4; 10 bases align to TRBD1. Trimming removed 6 bases from V and 2 bases from J; junction bases left unmatched: 9. The CDR3 contains 17 residues. Germline CDR1 MGHDK, CDR2 SYGVNS. The CDR3 sequence: CASSRPGQGSTNEKLFF. The CDR3 DNA reads TGTGCCAGCAGCCGCCCGGGACAGGGGTCCACTAATGAAAAACTGTTTTTT.

This rearrangement joins TRBV28 to TRBJ1-6; D ambiguous. The CDR3 contains 12 residues. Trimming removed 4 bases from V and 11 bases from J, with 9 bases in between. Germline V CDR1 and CDR2: MDHEN, SYDVKM. CDR3 in amino acids: CASSSPNAPLHF. In DNA form, the CDR3 reads TGTGCCAGCAGTTCTCCAAATGCACCCCTCCACTTT.

The V and J genes are TRBV7-9 and TRBJ2-1, with 9 nucleotides matching TRBD2. Unmatched junction bases numbered 2, after V lost 3 bases and J lost 5 bases. In germline, CDR1 is SEHNR, CDR2 FQNEAQ (reference sequence). This CDR3 is 14 amino acids long. The CDR3 DNA follows: TGTGCCAGCAGCTTCCTAGCGGGGAACAATGAGCAGTTCTTC. This translates into CASSFLAGNNEQFF.

Of note for this clonotype: At one end, the junction sequence differs from germline, possibly due to a read error. The chain couples TRBV11-2 to TRBJ2-4; D is possibly TRBD2 (5 bases). The better agreement between TRBJ2-7 and the DNA end casts doubt on the J call. From germline, CDR1 is SGHAT and CDR2 FQNNGV. CDR3 size: 15 residues. The CDR3 sequence is CASSSPLAGWNEQYF. CDR3 sequence (DNA): TGTGCCAGTAGCTCGCCCTTGGCGGGTTGGAACGAGCAGTACTTC.

The chain has TRBV7-2 and TRBJ2-2; D remains unclear. The CDR3 is 14 amino acids. The germline V gene encodes CDR1 SGHTA and CDR2 FQGNSA. Trimming removed 7 bases from V and 0 bases from J, with 9 bases in between. CDR3 sequence (DNA): TGTGCCAGCACCCGCCTTCCGAACACCGGGGAGCTGTTTTTT. This translates into CASTRLPNTGELFF.

V usage is TRBV23-1 and J usage is TRBJ2-1, with 9 bases fitting TRBD2. TRBV23-1 is filed as an ORF, its function uncertain. The CDR3 totals 19 residues. With V trimmed by 0 bases and J by 5 bases, 14 bases remained unmatched. CDR3 residues: CASSQSKLERTSVHNEQFF. The CDR3 DNA is TGCGCCAGCAGTCAATCGAAGTTAGAGAGGACTAGCGTTCACAATGAGCAGTTCTTC.

Concerning this clonotype itself: Mismatch with germline at one junction end may stem from a read error. In nucleotides, the CDR3 is TGCGCCAGCAGCTGTTCCGGGACAGGGGAGGCCGGGGGGCTGTTTTTT. It codes for CASSCSGTGEAGGLFF. V usage is TRBV5-1 and J usage is TRBJ2-2, with 10 positions matching TRBD1. Germline values: CDR1 SGHRS, CDR2 YFSETQ. The CDR3 loop spans 16 amino acids. The full variable domain, completed using reference TRBV5-1 and TRBJ2-2, is KAGVTQTPRYLIKTRGQQVTLSCSPISGHRSVSWYQQTPGQGLQFLFEYFSETQRNKGNFPGRFSGRQFSNSRSEMNVSTLELGDSALYLCASSCSGTGEAGGLFFGEGSRLTVL.

The chain carries TRBV3-1 and TRBJ2-5; D could derive from TRBD1 or TRBD2 (6 bases each). Germline V gene data show CDR1 as LGHDT and CDR2 as YNNKEL (reference sequence). This CDR3 is built from 15 residues. V was clipped by 4 bases and J by 6 bases, with 18 bases between them. Here the CDR3 reads CASSPAGGKVQTQYF. CDR3 nucleotides: TGTGCCAGCAGCCCCGCCGGGGGCAAGGTACAGACCCAGTACTTC.

For the CDR3, the DNA is TGCAGTGGAGACAGGGAGCCCTACAATGAGCAGTTCTTC. Translating gives CSGDREPYNEQFF. The chain links TRBV20-1 to TRBJ2-1; 7 bases map to TRBD1. CDR1 DFQATT and CDR2 SNEGSKA come from the germline V gene (reference sequence). The CDR3 is 13 residues long. The V segment lost 7 bases and the J segment 2 bases; nucleotides outside the gene matches: 5.

The genes are TRBV6-5 and TRBJ1-1; D might be TRBD1 (5 bases). V was pared by 6 bases and J by 6 bases, with 14 bases between. CDR1 is MNHEY, CDR2 SVGAGI, per germline. This CDR3 has 13 amino acids. The chain's CDR3 is CASSYLGGPEAFF. Here the CDR3 DNA reads TGTGCCAGCAGCTATCTGGGGGGACCTGAAGCTTTCTTT.

This clonotype was seen once. The genes are TRBV28 and TRBJ1-1; 9 nucleotides agree with TRBD1. This CDR3 region has 15 residues. The germline gives CDR1 MDHEN, CDR2 SYDVKM. The ends lost 4 bases at V and 7 bases at J; junction bases unmatched: 10. Here the CDR3 DNA reads TGTGCCAGCAGTTCTCCGGGACAGGGATCGCTTGAAGCTTTCTTT. This encodes CASSSPGQGSLEAFF.

In its sample, this clonotype was seen a few times. The V and J genes are TRBV6-5 and TRBJ2-3; D call uncertain. This CDR3 has 14 amino acids. Germline V gene data show CDR1 as MNHEY and CDR2 as SVGAGI. The V end lost 0 bases, the J end lost 3 bases, and 7 bases lay between the germline ends. CDR3 nucleotide sequence: TGTGCCAGCAGTTACTCGACCGAGACAGATACGCAGTATTTT. The encoded protein is CASSYSTETDTQYF.

This chain links TRBV14 with TRBJ1-2; 8 nucleotides line up with TRBD1. V shed 0 bases and J 6 bases; nucleotides not matched to a gene: 6. Germline V CDR1 and CDR2: SGHDN, FVKESK. This CDR3 is 15 amino acids long. The DNA of the CDR3 is TGTGCCAGCAGCCAAGAACTGGGACAGGTTAATGGCTACACCTTC. Translation gives CASSQELGQVNGYTF.

This clonotype has a handful of counts. The chain uses TRBV20-1 and TRBJ1-2, with D uncertain. V was shortened by 6 bases and J by 2 bases, with 19 bases between the two germline ends. Germline V gene lookup returns CDR1 DFQATT and CDR2 SNEGSKA (reference sequence). The CDR3 loop spans 15 amino acids. The CDR3 region is CSAPPLPGNNYGYTF. The CDR3 region has the DNA TGCAGTGCCCCTCCTCTACCGGGGAACAACTATGGCTACACCTTC.

The chain couples TRBV9 to TRBJ2-7; TRBD1 matches at 9 bases. The V segment lost 0 bases and the J segment 2 bases; nucleotides outside the gene matches: 3. CDR3 length: 15 amino acids. Germline CDR1 and CDR2: SGDLS and YYNGEE. This chain's CDR3 is CASSVDGTGTYEQYF. The DNA of the CDR3 is TGTGCCAGCAGCGTAGACGGGACAGGGACCTACGAGCAGTACTTC.

The V gene is TRBV6-1, the J gene TRBJ1-4; 7 nucleotides line up with TRBD1. The ends lost 2 bases at V and 5 bases at J; junction bases unmatched: 5. Germline CDR1 reads MNHNS; CDR2 reads SASEGT. This CDR3 has 15 residues. The CDR3 DNA reads as TGTGCCAGCAGTGAAATGACAGGGAAGAATGAAAAACTGTTTTTT. This gives the protein CASSEMTGKNEKLFF.

The chain couples TRBV7-2 to TRBJ2-3; D gene ambiguous. With 1 base removed from V and 2 bases from J, the gap between germline ends came to 7 bases. CDR1 is SGHTA and CDR2 is FQGNSA in the germline V gene. The CDR3 runs 14 residues. Written as DNA, the CDR3 is TGTGCCAGCAGCTTAGATGGGGACACAGATACGCAGTATTTT. Protein product: CASSLDGDTDTQYF.

The chain carries TRBV3-1 and TRBJ2-7, with TRBD2 identical over 7 bases. Germline CDR1 and CDR2: LGHDT and YNNKEL (reference sequence). The trim removed 1 base at V and 0 bases at J, leaving 6 bases unmatched. This CDR3 region has 16 residues. CDR3 sequence (DNA): TGTGCCAGCAGCCAAGGCGGAACGGGGGGCTCCTACGAGCAGTACTTC. This codes for CASSQGGTGGSYEQYF.

The rearrangement links TRBV27 to TRBJ1-4; the D is unclear. Germline CDR1 is MNHEY and CDR2 is SMNVEV (reference sequence). With 3 bases removed from V and 10 bases from J, the gap between germline ends came to 15 bases. CDR3 length: 14 residues. The CDR3: CASSFKLGRAKLFF. The DNA of the CDR3 is TGTGCCAGCAGTTTCAAACTTGGGCGAGCAAAACTGTTTTTT.

The CDR3 here is CASRPDSYTQYF. In nucleotides, the CDR3 is TGTGCCAGCAGACCCGACAGCTACACGCAGTATTTT. The chain carries TRBV6-5 and TRBJ2-3; a weak D match, TRBD1 (5 bases). The germline V gene has CDR1 MNHEY and CDR2 SVGAGI. This CDR3 is 12 amino acids long. Trimming pared 6 bases from V and 9 bases from J, leaving 13 bases between.

CDR3 sequence: CATSDFSDTQYF. CDR3 bases: TGTGCCACCAGTGATTTCTCCGATACGCAGTATTTT. The chain carries TRBV24-1 and TRBJ2-3; D is ambiguous. Germline V gene sequence: CDR1 KGHDR, CDR2 SFDVKD. The CDR3 is 12 amino acids. The V end lost 1 base, the J end lost 6 bases, and 4 bases lay between the germline ends.